These 12 T cell receptor beta chains were all obtained from the same sample, sequenced in a study of blood T cell repertoires in COVID-19. The data were produced by immunoSEQ multiplex PCR, yet TCRdb's version contains in-frame clones alone and is incomplete. The sample carries about 110,000 clones, 65% to 75% recorded once. The sample was peripheral blood. These receptors all stem from an older man with acute or convalescent COVID-19.

The chain is built from TRBV5-1 and TRBJ2-5; TRBD2 matches 8 bases. CDR1 is SGHRS, CDR2 YFSETQ, per germline. The CDR3 covers 14 residues. The V and J ends lost 7 bases and 4 bases, in that order; junction bases with no gene match: 9. The CDR3 bases are TGCGCCAGCGCCTCTCTCGGGGGGGGAGAGACCCAGTACTTC. This codes for CASASLGGGETQYF.

The J gene is TRBJ2-1, the V gene TRBV18; a weak D match, TRBD2 (6 bases). V dropped 1 base and J dropped 7 bases, with 14 bases sitting between them. Germline V lookup: CDR1 KGHSH, CDR2 LQKENI. The CDR3 has 15 residues. CDR3 region: CASSPRRDWGNEQFF. The CDR3 nucleotides read TGTGCCAGCTCACCACGCCGGGACTGGGGGAATGAGCAGTTCTTC.

The chain uses TRBV7-8 and TRBJ1-1, with D tentatively TRBD1 (6 bases). V dropped 5 bases and J dropped 1 base, with 17 bases sitting between them. Germline values: CDR1 SGHVS, CDR2 FQNEAQ. The CDR3 length is 16 residues. The chain's CDR3 is CASSPRRTDKNTEAFF. The CDR3 DNA reads TGTGCCAGCAGCCCACGACGGACAGATAAGAACACTGAAGCTTTCTTT.

The chain is built from TRBV7-8 and TRBJ2-6, with D possibly matching TRBD2 (7 bases). The germline CDR1 and CDR2 sequences are SGHVS and FQNEAQ. Trimming pared 5 bases from V and 2 bases from J, leaving 22 bases between. CDR3 length equals 19 residues. CDR3 sequence (DNA): TGTGCCAGCAGCCTACGGGGGGCTAGGGGTATGCCTGGGGCCAACGTCCTGACTTTC. It yields the protein CASSLRGARGMPGANVLTF.

The chain carries TRBV7-9 and TRBJ2-1; 11 bases are shared with TRBD2. Per the germline V gene, CDR1 is SEHNR and CDR2 is FQNEAQ (reference sequence). The CDR3 sequence is 16 residues long. Losses at the gene ends were 7 bases for V and 2 bases for J; bases not matched to a gene: 7. This CDR3 reads CASTPFSGRAYNEQFF. The CDR3 nucleotides read TGTGCCAGCACCCCATTTAGCGGGAGGGCCTACAATGAGCAGTTCTTC.

The chain carries TRBV27 and TRBJ2-7; 7 bases map to TRBD2. V lost 6 bases, J lost 2 bases, and 7 bases stayed unmatched. The CDR3 runs to 14 residues. Germline-derived CDR1 and CDR2 are MNHEY and SMNVEV (reference sequence). In DNA, the CDR3 is TGTGCCAGCAGGGCTCTAGCGGAGGCCTACGAGCAGTACTTC. This encodes CASRALAEAYEQYF.

The CDR3 nucleotides read TGTGCCAGTAGTCCTGGTTTACCCTTTGGGGGGATTTATGGCTACACCTTC. This encodes CASSPGLPFGGIYGYTF. The chain employs TRBV19 and TRBJ1-2, with TRBD1 as a possible D gene (5 bases). The germline V gene has CDR1 LNHDA and CDR2 SQIVND (reference sequence). Trimming pared 5 bases from V and 5 bases from J, leaving 24 bases between. This CDR3 is built from 17 residues.

This clone was seen ten or more times. The V and J genes are TRBV11-2 and TRBJ2-7; D ambiguous. Trimming left V 1 base short and J 7 bases short, with 2 bases between. Per the germline V gene, CDR1 is SGHAT and CDR2 is FQNNGV. The CDR3 extends over 10 amino acids. The CDR3 sequence: CASSLVEQYF. The CDR3 nucleotides read TGTGCCAGCAGCTTAGTAGAGCAGTACTTC.

V is TRBV25-1 and J is TRBJ1-2; D is possibly TRBD1 (5 bases). The CDR3 runs to 16 residues. V was shortened by 6 bases and J by 8 bases, with 25 bases between the two germline ends. CDR1 is MGHDK and CDR2 is SYGVNS in the germline V gene. The CDR3 loop is CASRWAPRGESGGYTF. CDR3 coding DNA: TGTGCCAGCAGGTGGGCCCCCCGGGGGGAATCTGGAGGCTACACCTTC.

The chain is built from TRBV29-1 and TRBJ1-2, with a tentative D call TRBD1 (5 bases). The CDR3 runs 10 residues. Germline V gives CDR1 SQVTM, CDR2 ANQGSEA. Trimming removed 6 bases at V and 6 bases at J, with 8 bases between. CDR3 protein: CSVEQDGYTF. The CDR3 DNA reads TGCAGCGTCGAACAGGATGGCTACACCTTC.

The chain recombines TRBV5-6 with TRBJ2-5, with 9 bases fitting TRBD1. The CDR3 has 16 amino acids. The germline V gene has CDR1 SGHDT and CDR2 YYEEEE. Trimming took 2 bases from V and 4 from J; bases not matched to a gene: 9. In DNA form, the CDR3 reads TGTGCCAGCAGCTTTTCCGGGACAGGGAGGGGAGAGACCCAGTACTTC. Protein: CASSFSGTGRGETQYF.

There are a few counts of this clone. The chain couples TRBV4-3 to TRBJ2-1; D call uncertain. CDR1 is LGHNA, CDR2 YSLEER, per germline. The CDR3 totals 14 residues. The V end lost 0 bases, the J end lost 6 bases, and 9 bases lay between the germline ends. The CDR3 DNA follows: TGCGCCAGCAGCCAAGAGAGGTCATCCAATGAGCAGTTCTTC. Its protein is CASSQERSSNEQFF.